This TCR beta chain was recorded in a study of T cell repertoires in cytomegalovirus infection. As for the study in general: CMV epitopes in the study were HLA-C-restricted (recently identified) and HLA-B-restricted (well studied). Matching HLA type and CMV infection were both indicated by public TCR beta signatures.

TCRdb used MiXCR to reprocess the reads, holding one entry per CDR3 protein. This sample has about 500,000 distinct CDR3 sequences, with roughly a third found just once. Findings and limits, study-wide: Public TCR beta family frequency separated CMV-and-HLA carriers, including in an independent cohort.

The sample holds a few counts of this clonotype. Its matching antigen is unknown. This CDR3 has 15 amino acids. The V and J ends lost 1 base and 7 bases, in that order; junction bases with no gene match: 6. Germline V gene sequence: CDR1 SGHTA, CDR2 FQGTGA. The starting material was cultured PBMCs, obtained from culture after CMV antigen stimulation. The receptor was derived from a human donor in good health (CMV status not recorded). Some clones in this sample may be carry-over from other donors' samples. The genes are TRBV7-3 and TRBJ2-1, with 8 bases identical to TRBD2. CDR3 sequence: CASSLRPGGRNEQFF. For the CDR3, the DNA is TGTGCCAGCAGCTTAAGACCGGGGGGGAGGAATGAGCAGTTCTTC.